The 3 T cell receptor beta chains given below trace back to one sample, sequenced in a study of blood T cell repertoires in COVID-19. Generated by immunoSEQ multiplex PCR, the TCRdb table keeps only in-frame clones and is missing some. The sample consists of around 190,000 clones, about 90% of them appearing once. The sequenced sample was peripheral blood. The receptors originated from a young man with active or convalescent COVID-19.

The rearrangement joins TRBV5-6 to TRBJ1-1; D may be TRBD1 (5 bases). The CDR3 extends over 14 amino acids. V lost 5 bases, J lost 1 base, and 12 bases lay in between. In germline, CDR1 is SGHDT, CDR2 YYEEEE. The chain's CDR3 is CASSFGTQNTEAFF. CDR3 DNA sequence: TGTGCCAGCAGTTTTGGGACTCAGAACACTGAAGCTTTCTTT.

This chain joins TRBV7-2 and TRBJ2-2, with a tentative D call TRBD2 (5 bases). V lost 5 bases, J lost 1 base, and 20 bases lay in between. The CDR3 runs 18 residues. Germline loops: CDR1 SGHTA, CDR2 FQGNSA. CDR3 nucleotide sequence: TGTGCCAGCAGCACAATACTAGGTCGGATGGAGAACACCGGGGAGCTGTTTTTT. Translated: CASSTILGRMENTGELFF.

This clone has just a few counts. The rearrangement links TRBV18 to TRBJ2-3; 8 bases are a match to TRBD2. Germline V gene sequence: CDR1 KGHSH, CDR2 LQKENI. This CDR3 region has 18 residues. V shed 4 bases, J shed 1 base, and the junction held 13 bases outside the gene matches. The CDR3 nucleotides are TGTGCCAGCTCACGCACGGGGCGTAGCGGGGATGGCACAGATACGCAGTATTTT. Amino acid sequence: CASSRTGRSGDGTDTQYF.